Presented here are 11 T cell receptor beta chains from one specimen sequenced in a study of tumor-infiltrating lymphocytes in primary liver carcinoma. Making TCR beta cDNA involved approximately 0.5 ug total RNA and a constant-region primer. Three rounds of nested multiplex PCR with slightly modified ARM-PCR produced TCR beta libraries. Amplification in the first two PCR rounds was performed using TRBV1-TRBV30 forward primers and a C-beta reverse primer for 10 cycles each. Using its own MiXCR run on the multiplex PCR reads, TCRdb lists one record per CDR3 protein. In the table there are under 50,000 distinct CDR3 sequences, 71% of which are singletons. Both RNA and DNA were isolated together from roughly 20-30 mg of bulk tissue that had not been sorted. The specimen sequenced was liver tumor tissue from sampling region 5. Subset specified: tumor region T5, tumor centre. The source of these receptors is a man between 40 and 49 years old with primary liver carcinoma and hepatitis B virus infection.

The CDR3, as DNA: TGTGCCAGCAGCTCAACTATTAGCGGGAGGGCGGGGCGAAATACGCAGCATTTT. Translating gives CASSSTISGRAGRNTQHF. The chain couples TRBV11-2 to TRBJ2-3; possibly TRBD1 for D (5 bases). The end of the DNA is better explained by TRBJ1-5, so the J call may be wrong. The length of the CDR3 is 18 residues. Germline CDR1 reads SGHAT; CDR2 reads FQNNGV.

This clonotype was detected ten times or more. The rearrangement uses TRBV12-3 or TRBV12-4 and TRBJ2-7, with D hard to call. V lost 7 bases to trimming and J lost 0 bases, with 10 bases between them. The CDR3 spans 13 residues. The CDR3 DNA is TGTGCCAGCATAGGAGCGAGCTCCTACGAGCAGTACTTC. Its protein product is CASIGASSYEQYF.

Within the sample, this clonotype is medium-sized. The chain links TRBV11-2 to TRBJ1-2, with D hard to call. There are 14 residues in the CDR3. Trimming took 1 base from V and 4 from J, leaving 10 bases between them. From germline, CDR1 is SGHAT and CDR2 FQNNGV. As DNA, the CDR3 is TGTGCCAGCAGCTTAGGTCGGCAGAGCTATGGCTACACCTTC. This translates into CASSLGRQSYGYTF.

This clonotype was seen a handful of times. The gene calls are TRBV20-1 and TRBJ2-1, with TRBD2 identical over 8 bases. After removal of 6 bases from V and 7 bases from J, the junction contained 11 bases not matched to a gene. CDR1 and CDR2 (germline): DFQATT, SNEGSKA (reference sequence). This CDR3 contains 14 residues. The CDR3 sequence: CSATDGASGNEQFF. The CDR3, as DNA: TGCAGTGCCACAGATGGGGCTAGCGGGAATGAGCAGTTCTTC.

About this clonotype: A much larger clone is a single base away; this may be a read error. This chain links TRBV11-2 with TRBJ2-7, with 9 bases matching TRBD1. Germline assignment: CDR1 SGHAT and CDR2 FQNNGV. This CDR3 has 15 amino acids. The CDR3 region has the DNA TGTGTCAGCAGCTTACGATGGACAGGGGAAAAGGAGCAGTACTTC. Residues: CVSSLRWTGEKEQYF.

The V and J genes are TRBV4-1 and TRBJ2-1; 8 bases align to TRBD2. The germline V gene encodes CDR1 MGHRA and CDR2 YSYEKL. V shed 1 base, J shed 10 bases, and the junction held 12 bases outside the gene matches. The CDR3 sequence is 16 residues long. The CDR3 DNA sequence: TGCGCCAGCAGCCAAGTTTCCCGGGAGGGCCGAGGAGAGCAGTTCTTC. Translation gives CASSQVSREGRGEQFF.

Turning to this clonotype: Germline is not matched at one junction end, which may reflect a read error. The chain couples TRBV11-2 to TRBJ2-1, with 10 bases aligning to TRBD2. This CDR3 is 16 amino acids long. The germline V gene has CDR1 SGHAT and CDR2 FQNNGV. Written as DNA, the CDR3 is TGTGCCAGCAGCCACTATTCGACCAGCGGGAGGGGAGACGGGTCCTTC. It encodes CASSHYSTSGRGDGSF.

In regard to this clonotype: One end of the junction varies from germline; a read error may be responsible. This chain uses TRBV11-2 with TRBJ2-3; the D is unclear. CDR1 is SGHAT, CDR2 FQNNGV, per germline. This CDR3 has 14 residues. The CDR3 here is CTSSPGSPSDTQYF. CDR3 bases: TGTACCAGCAGCCCGGGCTCCCCGTCAGATACACAGTACTTT. The full variable domain, completed using reference TRBV11-2 and TRBJ2-3, is EAGVAQSPRYKIIEKRQSVAFWCNPISGHATLYWYQQILGQGPKLLIQFQNNGVVDDSQLPKDRFSAERLKGVDSTLKIQPAKLEDSAVYLCTSSPGSPSDTQYFGPGTRLTVL.

With respect to this clonotype: An end of the junction does not agree with germline; a read error may underlie this. The chain recombines TRBV6-6 with TRBJ1-5; D ambiguous. The CDR3 runs 13 residues. Germline CDR1 reads MNHNY; CDR2 reads SVGAGI (reference sequence). CDR3 sequence reads: CASSYRLDQPQHF. CDR3 sequence (DNA): TGTGCCAGCAGTTACCGATTGGATCAGCCCCAGCATTTC.

The J gene is TRBJ2-7, the V gene TRBV6-2 or TRBV6-3; TRBD1 matches at 8 bases. The germline CDR1 and CDR2 sequences are MNHEY and SVGEGT. There are 14 residues in the CDR3. In DNA form, the CDR3 reads TGTGCTACCAGTGGGGACAGGAGGCTCTACGAGCAGTACTTC. Protein product: CATSGDRRLYEQYF.

With regard to this clonotype: At one boundary the junction diverges from the germline segment, which might be a read error. J is TRBJ2-1 and V is TRBV14, with D maybe TRBD1 (6 bases). The CDR3 loop spans 20 amino acids. Germline V gene sequence: CDR1 SGHDN, CDR2 FVKESK. CDR3 sequence (DNA): TGTGGCAGCAGCCAAGACACCGGGTCAGGTCGGAGTCAGAGGGGGAATGAGCAGTTCTTC. It is translated as CGSSQDTGSGRSQRGNEQFF.